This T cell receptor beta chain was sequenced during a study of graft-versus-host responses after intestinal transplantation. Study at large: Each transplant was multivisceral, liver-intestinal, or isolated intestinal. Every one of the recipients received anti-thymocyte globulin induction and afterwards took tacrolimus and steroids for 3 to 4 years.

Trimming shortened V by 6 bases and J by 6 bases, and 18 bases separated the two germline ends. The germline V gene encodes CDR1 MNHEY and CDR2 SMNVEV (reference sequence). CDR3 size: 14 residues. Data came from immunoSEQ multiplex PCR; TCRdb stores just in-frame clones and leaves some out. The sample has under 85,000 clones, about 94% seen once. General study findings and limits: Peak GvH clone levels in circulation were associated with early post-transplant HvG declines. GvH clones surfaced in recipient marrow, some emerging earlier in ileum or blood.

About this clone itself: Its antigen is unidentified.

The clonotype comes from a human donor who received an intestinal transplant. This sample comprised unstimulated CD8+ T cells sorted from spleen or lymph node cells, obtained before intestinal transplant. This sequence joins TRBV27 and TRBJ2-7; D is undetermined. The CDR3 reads CASSKASLSGEQYF. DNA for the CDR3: TGTGCCAGCAGCAAAGCCTCACTTTCGGGCGAGCAGTACTTC.